Listed below are T cell receptor beta chains from one sample, sequenced in a study of radiotherapy plus CTLA-4 blockade in lung cancer. TCRdb's copy holds only in-frame clones and misses some; the assay was immunoSEQ multiplex PCR. This sample has roughly 50,000 clones, with 65% to 85% found just once. The sample here was peripheral blood, taken from a patient treated with radiotherapy plus ipilimumab. The receptors derive from a human donor with non-small cell lung cancer who had stable disease on radiotherapy plus ipilimumab. CDR3s include the opening cysteine and the closing phenylalanine or tryptophan. The D gene is left open where the match is weak. Some rows mark clone size as missing; the rest say once, few, many or name a class of expanded clone.

TRBV4-3	TRBJ1-2	NA	NA	TGCGCCAGCAGCCAAGATCTGGGCAGAGGGGACTATGGCTACACCTTC	CASSQDLGRGDYGYTF
TRBV6-1	TRBJ2-3	NA	NA	TGTGCCAGCAGTGAGACAGTTCTGATGGGTACGAATACGCAGTATTTT	CASSETVLMGTNTQYF
TRBV11-2	TRBJ1-4	NA	NA	TGTGCCAGCCAGGGGCACTTTAATGAAAAACTGTTTTTT	CASQGHFNEKLFF
TRBV19	TRBJ1-2	few	NA	TGTGCCAGTATCCCGGACGGGTCAGCTAACTATGGCTACACCTTC	CASIPDGSANYGYTF
TRBV27	TRBJ1-5	NA	TRBD1	TGTGCCAGCAGTTCCATGGGACAGCTTAGCAATCAGCCCCAGCATTTT	CASSSMGQLSNQPQHF
TRBV7-6	TRBJ2-7	NA	NA	TGTGCCAGCAGCTCAGGTTGGGGGAGCGCTACCTACGAGCAGTACTTC	CASSSGWGSATYEQYF
TRBV4-3	TRBJ2-7	few	NA	TGCGCCAGCAGCCCCCGGCCGAAATACGAGCAGTACTTC	CASSPRPKYEQYF
TRBV5-1	TRBJ2-3	NA	NA	TGCGCCAGCAGTCTAGGGGGGCGTCTCCCCACAGATACGCAGTATTTT	CASSLGGRLPTDTQYF
TRBV6-1	TRBJ2-1	NA	NA	TGTGCCAGCGAAGCGGCTATCTCCTACAATGAGCAGTTCTTC	CASEAAISYNEQFF
TRBV4-1	TRBJ1-1	NA	NA	TGCGCCAGCAGCTACAGTCAGGGGATCGACACTGAAGCTTTCTTT	CASSYSQGIDTEAFF
TRBV5-8	TRBJ1-1	few	TRBD1	TGTGCCAGCAGCCGGCTGCAGGGACAGGGGGCTGCTTTCTTT	CASSRLQGQGAAFF
TRBV7-2	TRBJ1-4	few	NA	TGTGCCAGCAGCCTCAAGACAGGTGCTAATGAAAAACTGTTTTTT	CASSLKTGANEKLFF
TRBV5-4	TRBJ2-5	NA	NA	TGTGCCAGCAGCACCGCCGGGACCCCGACGTCCCAGTACTTC	CASSTAGTPTSQYF
TRBV7-9	TRBJ2-1	NA	NA	TGTGCCAGCAGCCTGGGGGGCGCCTCCTACAATGAGCAGTTCTTC	CASSLGGASYNEQFF
TRBV5-4	TRBJ1-1	NA	TRBD1	TGTGCCAGCAAGACGGGACAGGGGAATACTGAAGCTTTCTTT	CASKTGQGNTEAFF
TRBV6-6	TRBJ1-2	NA	NA	TGTGCCAGCACCCCCCAGGAGTATGGCTACACCTTC	CASTPQEYGYTF
TRBV7-9	TRBJ1-1	NA	NA	TGTGCCAGCAGCCGAACAACTTGGGACACTGAAGCTTTCTTT	CASSRTTWDTEAFF
TRBV30	TRBJ1-3	NA	NA	TGTGCCTGGAGTATCCTCGACGGGAACACCATATATTTT	CAWSILDGNTIYF
TRBV11-2	TRBJ1-1	NA	NA	TGTGCCAGCAGCGCCGACAAGAACACTGAAGCTTTCTTT	CASSADKNTEAFF
TRBV7-9	TRBJ1-2	NA	TRBD1	TGTGCCAGCAGCCCGGGACAGGGGTTTTATGGCTACACCTTC	CASSPGQGFYGYTF
TRBV5-1	TRBJ2-5	NA	NA	TGCGCCAGCAGCTTGAAAGAGACCCAGTACTTC	CASSLKETQYF
TRBV11-3	TRBJ1-1	NA	NA	TGTGCCAGCAGCTTCCAGGCTAACACTGAAGCTTTCTTT	CASSFQANTEAFF
TRBV4-2	TRBJ2-2	NA	TRBD2	TGTGCCAGCAGCCCCCCCCCTAGCGGGGGGAACACCGGGGAGCTGTTTTTT	CASSPPPSGGNTGELFF
TRBV18	TRBJ1-3	NA	TRBD1	TGTGCCAGCTCACCGGGACAGGGCGTCGCTGGAAACACCATATATTTT	CASSPGQGVAGNTIYF
TRBV28	TRBJ1-5	NA	TRBD1	TGTGCCAGCAGAAAGACCCCCGGACAGGGAGGCCAGCCCCAGCATTTT	CASRKTPGQGGQPQHF
TRBV4-3	TRBJ2-2	NA	NA	TGCGCCAGCAGCCAACCCGGAGCAGTAGGGGAGCTGTTTTTT	CASSQPGAVGELFF
TRBV28	TRBJ1-1	NA	NA	TGTGCCAGCAGGACAGAGCCGATGAACACTGAAGCTTTCTTT	CASRTEPMNTEAFF
TRBV11-2	TRBJ2-5	few	TRBD1	TGTGCCAGCAGACGCCCGGGACAGAAGAAAGAGACCCAGTACTTC	CASRRPGQKKETQYF
TRBV7-8	TRBJ2-6	NA	NA	TGTGCCAGCAGCGCTTTGAGCATCTCTGGGGCCAACGTCCTGACTTTC	CASSALSISGANVLTF
TRBV5-6	TRBJ2-3	NA	NA	TGTGCCAGCAGCTTGGTGGACCACAGCACAGATACGCAGTATTTT	CASSLVDHSTDTQYF